This T cell receptor beta chain came from a study of blood T cells in healthy people across ages. Study-level points and caveats: PBMCs left unsorted prevented a conclusive naive versus antigen-experienced comparison.

At least 7 million PBMCs were isolated per sample. Per individual sample, total RNA of at least 6 micrograms was extracted. Comments on this clonotype: Its cognate antigen is unknown.

Then a second PCR, running roughly 7 to 11 cycles, was carried out with a sample-barcoded 5' primer and a J-beta primer mix. One entry per CDR3 protein results from TCRdb running MiXCR on the 5' RACE reads. The table shows approximately 2,000,000 distinct CDR3 sequences, with roughly 43% occurring only once. The CDR3 contains 12 residues. Trimming removed 6 bases from V and 5 bases from J, with 10 bases in between. Input material: blood. This chain connects TRBV12-3 or TRBV12-4 to TRBJ2-5; perhaps TRBD2 as D (5 bases). This receptor was obtained from a human donor in good health. The CDR3 region has the DNA TGTGCCAGCAGACCAACGGGGGAGACCCAGTACTTC. It yields the protein CASRPTGETQYF.